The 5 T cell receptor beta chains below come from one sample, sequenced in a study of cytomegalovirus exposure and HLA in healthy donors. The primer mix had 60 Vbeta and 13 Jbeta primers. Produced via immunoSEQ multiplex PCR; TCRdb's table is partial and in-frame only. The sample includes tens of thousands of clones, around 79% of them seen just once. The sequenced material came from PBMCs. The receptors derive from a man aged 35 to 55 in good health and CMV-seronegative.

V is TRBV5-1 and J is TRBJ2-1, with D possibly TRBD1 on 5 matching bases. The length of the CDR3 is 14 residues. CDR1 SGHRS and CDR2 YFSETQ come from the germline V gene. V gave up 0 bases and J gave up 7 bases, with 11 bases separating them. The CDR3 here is CASSLAVGLNEQFF. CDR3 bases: TGCGCCAGCAGCTTGGCAGTGGGGCTGAATGAGCAGTTCTTC.

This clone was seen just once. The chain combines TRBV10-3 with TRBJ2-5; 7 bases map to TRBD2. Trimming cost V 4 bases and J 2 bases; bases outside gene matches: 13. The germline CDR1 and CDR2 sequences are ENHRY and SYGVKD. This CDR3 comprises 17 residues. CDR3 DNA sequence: TGTGCCATCAGTGTTCGCGGGAGAGGTATAGGGCAAGAGACCCAGTACTTC. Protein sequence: CAISVRGRGIGQETQYF.

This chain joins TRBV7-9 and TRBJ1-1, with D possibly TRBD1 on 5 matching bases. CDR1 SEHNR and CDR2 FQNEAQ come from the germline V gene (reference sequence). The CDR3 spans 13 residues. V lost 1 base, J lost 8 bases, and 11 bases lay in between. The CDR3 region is CASSLGEAGEAFF. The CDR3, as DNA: TGTGCCAGCAGCTTAGGGGAGGCAGGGGAAGCTTTCTTT.

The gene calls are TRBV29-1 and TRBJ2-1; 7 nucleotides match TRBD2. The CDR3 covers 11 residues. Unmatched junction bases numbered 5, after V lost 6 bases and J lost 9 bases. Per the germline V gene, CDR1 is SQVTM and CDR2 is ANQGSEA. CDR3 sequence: CSVGGWGEQFF. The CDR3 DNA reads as TGCAGCGTGGGAGGGTGGGGTGAGCAGTTCTTC.

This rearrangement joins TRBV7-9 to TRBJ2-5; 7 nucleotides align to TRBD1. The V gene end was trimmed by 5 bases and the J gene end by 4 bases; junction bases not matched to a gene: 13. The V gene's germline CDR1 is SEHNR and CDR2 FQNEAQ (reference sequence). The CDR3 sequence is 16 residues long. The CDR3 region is CASSTYRGFVAETQYF. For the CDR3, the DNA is TGTGCCAGCAGCACCTACAGGGGATTTGTAGCAGAGACCCAGTACTTC.